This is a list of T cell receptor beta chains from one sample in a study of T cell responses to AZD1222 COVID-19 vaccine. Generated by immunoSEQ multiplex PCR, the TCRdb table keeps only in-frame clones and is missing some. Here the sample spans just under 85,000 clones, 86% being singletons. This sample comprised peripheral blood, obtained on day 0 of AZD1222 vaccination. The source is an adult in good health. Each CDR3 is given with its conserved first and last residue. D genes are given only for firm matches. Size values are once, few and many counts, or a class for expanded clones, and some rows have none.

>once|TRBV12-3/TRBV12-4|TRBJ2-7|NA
CASSLGAYEQYF
TGTGCCAGCAGTTTGGGGGCTTACGAGCAGTACTTC
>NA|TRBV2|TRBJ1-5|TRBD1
CASSGVAGGPFSNQPQHF
TGTGCCAGCAGTGGAGTGGCAGGGGGACCTTTTAGCAATCAGCCCCAGCATTTT
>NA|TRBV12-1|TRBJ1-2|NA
CASSPPTYGYTF
TGTGCCAGCAGCCCCCCGACTTATGGCTACACCTTC
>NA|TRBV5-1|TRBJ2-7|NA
CASSLDLTGSGGEQYF
TGCGCCAGCAGCTTGGACCTGACAGGATCGGGTGGAGAGCAGTACTTC
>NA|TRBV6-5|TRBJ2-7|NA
CASTRGSAGQYF
TGTGCCAGCACCCGAGGATCGGCGGGGCAGTACTTC
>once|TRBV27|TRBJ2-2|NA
CASSTGAGELFF
TGTGCCAGCAGTACGGGGGCCGGGGAGCTGTTTTTT
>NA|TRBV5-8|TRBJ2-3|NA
CASSLPGSGTDTQYF
TGTGCCAGCAGCTTGCCAGGTTCCGGGACAGATACGCAGTATTTT
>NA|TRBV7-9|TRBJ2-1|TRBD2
CASSLSLAGTYNEQFF
TGTGCCAGCAGCCTAAGTCTAGCGGGGACCTACAATGAGCAGTTCTTC
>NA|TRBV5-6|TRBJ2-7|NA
CASSLGAGDTYEQYF
TGTGCCAGCAGCTTGGGGGCGGGGGACACCTACGAGCAGTACTTC
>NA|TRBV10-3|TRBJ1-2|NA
CAIRGGGGNTNYGYTF
TGTGCCATCAGAGGAGGAGGTGGAAACACTAACTATGGCTACACCTTC
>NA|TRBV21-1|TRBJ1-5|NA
CASSTGTGGLYSNQPQHF
TGTGCCAGCAGCACTGGGACAGGGGGACTCTATAGCAATCAGCCCCAGCATTTT
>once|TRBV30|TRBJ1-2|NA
CAWSVPGMGRMRHGYTF
TGTGCCTGGAGTGTACCAGGTATGGGGAGGATGAGGCATGGCTACACCTTC
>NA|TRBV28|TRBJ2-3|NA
CASSLGTSTDTQYF
TGTGCCAGCAGTCTAGGGACCTCCACAGATACGCAGTATTTT
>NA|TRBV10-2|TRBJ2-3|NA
CASSEVPADTQYF
TGCGCCAGCAGTGAGGTTCCGGCAGATACGCAGTATTTT
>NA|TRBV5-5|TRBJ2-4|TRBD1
CASSLLTGAAKNIQYF
TGTGCCAGCAGCCTGTTGACAGGGGCAGCCAAAAACATTCAGTACTTC
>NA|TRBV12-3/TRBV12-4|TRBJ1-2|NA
CASSFVGVKGYTF
TGTGCCAGCAGTTTCGTAGGGGTGAAAGGCTACACCTTC
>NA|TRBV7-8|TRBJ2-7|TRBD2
CASSRLAGGYYEQYF
TGTGCCAGCAGCCGACTAGCGGGAGGGTACTACGAGCAGTACTTC
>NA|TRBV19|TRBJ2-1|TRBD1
CASSKTGVSPYNEQFF
TGTGCCAGTAGTAAAACAGGGGTCAGCCCCTACAATGAGCAGTTCTTC
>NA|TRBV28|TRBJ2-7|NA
CASSLSRMPYEQYF
TGTGCCAGCAGTTTATCAAGAATGCCCTACGAGCAGTACTTC
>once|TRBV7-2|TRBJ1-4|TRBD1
CAAGWTGVEKLFF
TGTGCCGCAGGTTGGACAGGGGTCGAAAAACTGTTTTTT
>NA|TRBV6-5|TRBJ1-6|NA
CASKSGFGGGSPLHF
TGTGCCAGCAAGTCGGGATTCGGGGGGGGTTCACCCCTCCACTTT
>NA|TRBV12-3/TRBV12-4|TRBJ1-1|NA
CASRSRGGKAFF
TGTGCCAGCAGGAGCCGGGGGGGGAAAGCTTTCTTT
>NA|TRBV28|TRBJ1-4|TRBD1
CASRQGGFEKLFF
TGTGCCAGCAGACAGGGGGGGTTTGAAAAACTGTTTTTT